The 23 T cell receptor beta chains listed next were all sequenced from one sample in a study of CD8+ T cells in alopecia areata. The treatment was: oral pan-JAK inhibitor, 5-10 mg twice daily. Extracted RNA was reverse transcribed into cDNA, the sequencing template. TCRdb keeps only in-frame clones here, not all; method: immunoSEQ multiplex PCR. This sample carries around 180,000 clones, approximately 57% of them seen once, and the ten largest clones take 0.95% to 1.1%. The sequencing used CD4+ T cells sorted from blood, collected at week 24, from a patient treated with tofacitinib. The receptors here all came from a human donor with alopecia areata.

This sequence joins TRBV4-3 and TRBJ2-1, with TRBD2 matching 8 bases. V trimming: 3 bases; J trimming: 4 bases; junction bases outside the gene matches: 5. CDR3 length: 15 residues. Per germline, CDR1 LGHNA and CDR2 YSLEER. CDR3 DNA sequence: TGCGCCAGCAGCCACGTAGCGGGGCCGTACAATGAGCAGTTCTTC. Translation: CASSHVAGPYNEQFF.

The chain links TRBV29-1 to TRBJ1-2; TRBD1 is a possible D gene (5 bases). V dropped 4 bases and J dropped 2 bases, with 14 bases sitting between them. Germline V lookup: CDR1 SQVTM, CDR2 ANQGSEA. The CDR3 has 14 residues. The CDR3 DNA reads as TGCAGCGTTGCATTAGACAGCCCAAACTATGGCTACACCTTC. It translates to CSVALDSPNYGYTF.

The rearrangement links TRBV5-1 to TRBJ2-1; maybe TRBD2 (5 bases). V was pared by 0 bases and J by 7 bases, with 8 bases between. The germline CDR1 and CDR2 sequences are SGHRS and YFSETQ. CDR3 size: 13 residues. CDR3 sequence: CASSLGGSNEQFF. The CDR3 nucleotides read TGCGCCAGCAGCTTGGGAGGGAGTAATGAGCAGTTCTTC.

The genes are TRBV5-6 and TRBJ1-2; D remains unclear. The V end was cut by 5 bases, the J end by 0 bases, with 14 bases between. The CDR3 contains 15 residues. Germline V gives CDR1 SGHDT, CDR2 YYEEEE. The CDR3 DNA reads TGTGCCAGCAGTTCCCGACAACCTACTAACTATGGCTACACCTTC. The encoded protein is CASSSRQPTNYGYTF.

This chain uses TRBV6-5 with TRBJ1-1; TRBD1 is a possible D gene (6 bases). Trimming took off 0 bases at V and 4 bases at J, with 15 bases between the two ends. Germline V lookup: CDR1 MNHEY, CDR2 SVGAGI. This CDR3 is built from 16 residues. The CDR3 bases are TGTGCCAGCAGTTACTCAGGGGGAGGAAGCGTCACTGAAGCTTTCTTT. Translating it yields CASSYSGGGSVTEAFF.

This clone was counted at least ten times. V usage is TRBV5-1 and J usage is TRBJ2-1; 7 bases line up with TRBD1. Trimming took 4 bases from V and 2 from J; bases not matched to a gene: 9. Germline V gene lookup returns CDR1 SGHRS and CDR2 YFSETQ. The CDR3 is made up of 16 amino acids. The CDR3 DNA follows: TGCGCCAGCAGCACCGAACAGGGGATGGCCTACAATGAGCAGTTCTTC. Its translation: CASSTEQGMAYNEQFF.

This clone was recorded a few times. The gene calls are TRBV5-5 and TRBJ2-6; no reliable D call. CDR1 and CDR2 (germline): SGHKS, YYEKEE (reference sequence). The CDR3 length is 18 residues. V dropped 2 bases and J dropped 0 bases, with 15 bases sitting between them. CDR3 protein: CASSLNDRTHSGANVLTF. The CDR3 region has the DNA TGTGCCAGCAGCTTAAACGACCGTACCCACTCTGGGGCCAACGTCCTGACTTTC.

In its sample, this clone was seen once. The J gene is TRBJ2-3, the V gene TRBV11-3; 12 bases are shared with TRBD2. J lost 2 bases, V lost 3 bases, and 3 bases had no gene match. The CDR3 consists of 16 residues. Germline lookup yields CDR1 SGHNT and CDR2 YENEEA. CDR3 DNA: TGTGCCAGCAGCTTTAGACTAGCGGGGGTCACAGATACGCAGTATTTT. Its protein product is CASSFRLAGVTDTQYF.

With respect to this clone: Since a much larger clone is just one base distant, this may be a read error. J is TRBJ2-5 and V is TRBV7-2; TRBD2 matches at 10 bases. This CDR3 has 16 amino acids. From germline, CDR1 is SGHTA and CDR2 FQGNSA. The CDR3 loop is CASSSSAGGYQEAQYF. DNA for the CDR3: TGCGCCAGCAGCTCGTCAGCGGGGGGGTACCAAGAGGCCCAGTACTTC.

This clone was seen a few times. The V call is TRBV11-2, the J call TRBJ2-5, with 15 bases matching TRBD2. Germline trimming cut 3 bases from V and 6 bases from J; bases unmatched to any gene: 8. The CDR3 sequence is 17 residues long. The germline V gene has CDR1 SGHAT and CDR2 FQNNGV. CDR3 bases: TGTGCCAGCAGCTTGGGACTAGCGGGGGGCCTCGGGAAGACCCAGTACTTC. Protein: CASSLGLAGGLGKTQYF.

This chain uses TRBV4-1 with TRBJ1-1; D is perhaps TRBD1 (5 bases). Germline assignment: CDR1 MGHRA and CDR2 YSYEKL. V was shortened by 1 base and J by 5 bases, with 11 bases between the two germline ends. This CDR3 contains 14 residues. CDR3: CASSQAPRETEAFF. The CDR3 region has the DNA TGCGCCAGCAGCCAAGCCCCCAGGGAGACTGAAGCTTTCTTT.

CDR3 bases: TGTGCCAGCAGCCTGGACGGCGGCACACCCCTCCACTTT. This sequence encodes CASSLDGGTPLHF. The genes are TRBV7-9 and TRBJ1-6; D is unresolved. Trimming took 5 bases from V and 11 from J, leaving 13 bases between them. In germline, CDR1 is SEHNR, CDR2 FQNEAQ (reference sequence). The CDR3 runs 13 residues.

This clone has at least ten counts. The chain has TRBV10-3 and TRBJ2-3; D is undetermined. The V gene lost 8 bases and the J gene lost 0 bases, with 15 bases spanning the gap. The germline V gene encodes CDR1 ENHRY and CDR2 SYGVKD. CDR3 length: 15 amino acids. CDR3 region: CAIANRFPSTDTQYF. CDR3 nucleotides: TGTGCCATCGCCAACCGATTCCCTAGCACAGATACGCAGTATTTT.

This chain links TRBV10-3 with TRBJ2-1; TRBD1 matches 7 bases. CDR3 size: 13 residues. Losses at the gene ends were 10 bases for V and 6 bases for J; bases not matched to a gene: 9. Per the germline V gene, CDR1 is ENHRY and CDR2 is SYGVKD. The CDR3 sequence: CANRDSPGNEQFF. CDR3 DNA sequence: TGTGCCAACCGGGACAGCCCTGGCAATGAGCAGTTCTTC.

This clone was detected only once. The chain links TRBV6-6 to TRBJ1-2; no definite D call. The V and J ends lost 2 bases and 6 bases respectively, with 13 bases between them. The germline V gene has CDR1 MNHNY and CDR2 SVGAGI (reference sequence). The CDR3 totals 14 residues. The CDR3: CASSYTSGVDGYTF. CDR3 bases: TGTGCCAGCAGTTACACCAGCGGGGTGGATGGCTACACCTTC.

This clone was observed a handful of times. The chain couples TRBV23-1 to TRBJ1-4; 8 bases are shared with TRBD1. TRBV23-1 is known as an ORF, though its function is uncertain. V lost 2 bases and J lost 10; bases outside the gene matches: 6. The CDR3 runs 14 residues. As DNA, the CDR3 is TGCGCCAGCAGTCAAGGGGACAGGTTTAGAAAACTGTTTTTT. Translated: CASSQGDRFRKLFF.

V and J are TRBV9 and TRBJ2-5; 7 positions agree with TRBD2. The CDR3 covers 15 residues. Germline V gives CDR1 SGDLS, CDR2 YYNGEE. The J segment lost 5 bases and the V segment lost 4 bases, leaving 11 bases of the junction unmatched. The CDR3 here is CASSPRGGGGETQYF. The DNA for the CDR3 is TGTGCCAGCAGCCCCCGCGGGGGAGGAGGGGAGACCCAGTACTTC.

The chain is built from TRBV30 and TRBJ2-3, with D maybe TRBD1 (5 bases). Germline assignment: CDR1 GTSNPN and CDR2 SVGIG (reference sequence). Trimming left V 0 bases short and J 1 base short, with 11 bases between. This CDR3 is 15 amino acids long. The CDR3 loop is CAWSVSPRGTDTQYF. The DNA of the CDR3 is TGTGCCTGGAGTGTCTCCCCCAGGGGCACAGATACGCAGTATTTT.

The V call is TRBV9, the J call TRBJ2-3; the D gene is possibly TRBD2 (6 bases). Trimming pared 2 bases from V and 3 bases from J, leaving 16 bases between. CDR1 is SGDLS and CDR2 is YYNGEE in the germline V gene. The CDR3 totals 16 residues. The CDR3 sequence is CASSVQAASETDTQYF. In DNA form, the CDR3 reads TGTGCCAGCAGCGTCCAGGCGGCTAGCGAGACAGATACGCAGTATTTT.

This chain links TRBV27 with TRBJ1-2, with D perhaps matching TRBD1 (5 bases). Per germline, CDR1 MNHEY and CDR2 SMNVEV (reference sequence). V was pared by 6 bases and J by 8 bases, with 16 bases between. The CDR3 totals 13 residues. The CDR3 sequence is CASRGDGRRGYTF. The CDR3 region has the DNA TGTGCCAGCAGAGGGGACGGCAGGAGAGGCTACACCTTC.

Here the CDR3 DNA reads TGCGCCAGCAGCTTGAACGGGGCATCTTACGAGCAGTACTTC. Translated, it gives CASSLNGASYEQYF. The chain has TRBV5-1 and TRBJ2-7; TRBD1 or TRBD2 may be the D gene (5 bases each). Germline CDR1 is SGHRS and CDR2 is YFSETQ. V was trimmed by 1 base and J by 4 bases, leaving 12 bases between them. This CDR3 contains 14 residues.

This clone was counted a single time. The V call is TRBV25-1, the J call TRBJ2-7; 7 positions match TRBD1. The CDR3 spans 16 residues. V was pared by 4 bases and J by 1 base, with 10 bases of the junction left unmatched. Germline V gene data show CDR1 as MGHDK and CDR2 as SYGVNS. CDR3 residues: CASSGTGGVGSYEQYF. The CDR3 bases are TGTGCCAGCAGTGGGACAGGTGGGGTCGGTTCCTACGAGCAGTACTTC.

The chain has TRBV29-1 and TRBJ2-3; no firm D call. Germline lookup yields CDR1 SQVTM and CDR2 ANQGSEA. CDR3 length equals 14 residues. V dropped 5 bases and J dropped 4 bases, with 16 bases sitting between them. The CDR3 nucleotides read TGCAGCGTTCAAGGAAGATTGGGCGCAGATACGCAGTATTTT. It is translated as CSVQGRLGADTQYF.